The clone carrying this T cell receptor beta chain was counted many times. Its antigen is currently unknown. It was less than 13 ml of fresh peripheral blood that supplied the PBMCs. With 0 bases removed from V and 0 bases from J, the gap between germline ends came to 8 bases. This CDR3 comprises 14 residues. Germline V CDR1 and CDR2: DFQATT, SNEGSKA (reference sequence). Researchers took RNA transcripts and amplified the TCR beta CDR3 regions from them. A set of HTBI primers served as the primers for a first-round RT-PCR of the TCR CDR3. TCRdb re-derived calls from the multiplex PCR reads in MiXCR, one entry per CDR3 protein. The data show 280,000 or so distinct CDR3 sequences, with 25% to 30% seen just once and more than 25% held by the top ten. This sample stems from a study of T cells in Graves' hyperthyroidism and ophthalmopathy. Whole-study results and caveats: Also found in blood were most expanded thyroid clonotypes above 0.001. The model anticipated ophthalmopathy a median about six months pre-onset.

The genes are TRBV20-1 and TRBJ1-1; D remains unclear. The sequenced sample consisted of blood. The source of this sequence is a man aged 35 to 55 with Graves' hyperthyroidism that later progressed to Graves' ophthalmopathy. For the CDR3, the DNA is TGCAGTGCTAGAGATGCATCATTGAACACTGAAGCTTTCTTT. This sequence encodes CSARDASLNTEAFF.